Listed here is a single T cell receptor beta chain. Its antigen is unidentified. This specimen comes from a study of cytomegalovirus exposure and HLA in healthy donors. Across the whole study: A previous analysis identified 95 million to 130 million unique TCR beta sequences derived from 180 million or so T cells.

With 60 Vbeta and 13 Jbeta primers, the PCR was carried out. Original handling: A later analysis tallied some 84 million unique TCR beta chains, 8.5 million to 11 million of them shared. The method was immunoSEQ multiplex PCR; TCRdb's version includes in-frame clones alone and lacks a portion of them. That table supplies the V and J calls and clone size; D and trimming were determined from the DNA. In the table there are about 170,000 clones, 70% to 90% of which are singletons. V was clipped by 0 bases and J by 4 bases, with 15 bases between them. The germline CDR1 and CDR2 sequences are SGHRS and YFSETQ. The CDR3 has 16 residues. Study outcomes and limitations: Overall, around 150 TCR beta chains were annotated as cytomegalovirus-associated. Segments of the TCR beta V type were, in most cases, productive about 90% or about 30% of the time in an earlier analysis.

The clonotype originates from a man aged 18 to 30 in good health and CMV-seropositive. This chain connects TRBV5-1 to TRBJ2-3; weak D call: TRBD1 (5 bases). The specimen sequenced was PBMCs. CDR3 in DNA: TGCGCCAGCAGCTTGGAGGGGCTACTTATCGCAGATACGCAGTATTTT. It is translated as CASSLEGLLIADTQYF.